The entry below gives a single T cell receptor beta chain sequence along with its context. The sample contains more than one DNA sequence encoding this CDR3. These data come from a study of blood T cell repertoires in COVID-19. Here immunoSEQ multiplex PCR was the method, and the copy in TCRdb shows in-frame clones only, minus some. The sample lists fewer than 200,000 clones; around 83% were seen once. Germline trimming cut 2 bases from V and 3 bases from J; bases unmatched to any gene: 5. There are 15 residues in the CDR3. CDR1 is SGHRS, CDR2 YFSETQ, per germline. The sequence was collected from a woman aged 45-65 years with COVID-19, enrolled during active disease. This chain uses TRBV5-1 with TRBJ2-7; 10 positions match TRBD1. Input material: peripheral blood. The CDR3 spells CASSFGGTGVYEQYF. The CDR3 coding sequence is TGCGCCAGCAGCTTTGGCGGGACAGGGGTCTACGAGCAGTACTTC.